Shown below are 31 T cell receptor beta chains from a single sample sequenced in a study of blood T cells in healthy people across ages. Sample-barcoded 5' priming and a J-beta primer mix drove a second PCR of roughly 6 to 12 cycles. TCRdb itself ran the 5' RACE reads through MiXCR, one entry per CDR3 protein. The sample carries 700,000 or so distinct CDR3 sequences, about a fifth recorded once. Material: blood. Every receptor here comes from a man aged 65-85 years in good health.

This clonotype was counted only a few times. This chain uses TRBV18 with TRBJ1-1; 7 bases fit TRBD1. The germline CDR1 and CDR2 sequences are KGHSH and LQKENI. This CDR3 region has 16 residues. V trimming: 3 bases; J trimming: 0 bases; junction bases outside the gene matches: 7. CDR3 protein: CASSPAGQNMNTEAFF. The DNA of the CDR3 is TGTGCCAGCTCACCGGCGGGACAGAACATGAACACTGAAGCTTTCTTT.

The chain uses TRBV3-1 and TRBJ1-1, with 9 bases fitting TRBD1. Germline V gene lookup returns CDR1 LGHDT and CDR2 YNNKEL (reference sequence). Germline trimming cut 4 bases from V and 1 base from J; bases unmatched to any gene: 4. The CDR3 length is 15 residues. CDR3 DNA: TGTGCCAGCAGCCCAGGGGACAGGGCGAACACTGAAGCTTTCTTT. Its protein product is CASSPGDRANTEAFF.

CDR3 nucleotide sequence: TGCAGTGCTAGAGATTTCAATAGCGGGACTCGCACCGGGGAGCTGTTTTTT. It is translated as CSARDFNSGTRTGELFF. The chain couples TRBV20-1 to TRBJ2-2; 8 nucleotides match TRBD2. CDR3 length: 17 residues. Germline trimming cut 0 bases from V and 4 bases from J; bases unmatched to any gene: 10. Germline CDR1 reads DFQATT; CDR2 reads SNEGSKA (reference sequence).

This sequence joins TRBV4-3 and TRBJ2-5; D remains unclear. The CDR3 is 15 residues long. Looked up from germline, CDR1 is LGHNA and CDR2 is YSLEER. Trimming took off 1 base at V and 2 bases at J, with 11 bases between the two ends. DNA for the CDR3: TGCGCCAGCAGCCAAGTTGTGAACAGTCAAGAGACCCAGTACTTC. It translates to CASSQVVNSQETQYF.

In its sample, this clonotype was seen a few times. The chain couples TRBV5-1 to TRBJ2-3, with no clear D. Germline assignment: CDR1 SGHRS and CDR2 YFSETQ. The CDR3 totals 14 residues. Trimming took off 0 bases at V and 3 bases at J, with 8 bases between the two ends. CDR3 sequence (DNA): TGCGCCAGCAGCTTGGCCGGTCAGACAGATACGCAGTATTTT. It encodes CASSLAGQTDTQYF.

This chain links TRBV27 with TRBJ2-2; D uncertain. CDR1 is MNHEY, CDR2 SMNVEV, per germline (reference sequence). V dropped 3 bases and J dropped 0 bases, with 5 bases sitting between them. CDR3 length: 14 amino acids. CDR3 residues: CASSFLANTGELFF. CDR3 nucleotides: TGTGCCAGCAGTTTTTTAGCGAACACCGGGGAGCTGTTTTTT.

This clonotype was observed a few times. The CDR3 is CASITGAVSYEQYV. DNA of the CDR3: TGTGCCAGCATAACGGGAGCGGTATCCTACGAGCAGTACGTC. The J gene is TRBJ2-7, the V gene TRBV6-6; possible D gene TRBD2, 6 bases. This CDR3 is built from 14 residues. The V end lost 7 bases, the J end lost 1 base, and 14 bases lay between the germline ends. The germline V gene has CDR1 MNHNY and CDR2 SVGAGI (reference sequence).

This clonotype has only a few counts. The rearrangement joins TRBV5-1 to TRBJ2-1; D possibly matches TRBD1 or TRBD2 (5 bases each). CDR1 and CDR2 (germline): SGHRS, YFSETQ. There are 13 residues in the CDR3. V was pared by 9 bases and J by 1 base, with 11 bases between. This CDR3 reads CATWDVSYNEQFF. The CDR3 nucleotides read TGCGCCACCTGGGACGTATCCTACAATGAGCAGTTCTTC.

CDR3 nucleotides: TGTGCCAGCAGCCATTTGACTAGCGCAGGAGAGACCCAGTACTTC. Amino acids: CASSHLTSAGETQYF. This chain links TRBV2 with TRBJ2-5, with 8 bases aligning to TRBD2. V was pared by 6 bases and J by 4 bases, with 10 bases of the junction left unmatched. From germline, CDR1 is SNHLY and CDR2 FYNNEI. The CDR3 length is 15 residues.

This clonotype was detected only a few times. The rearrangement joins TRBV28 to TRBJ2-2; D is perhaps TRBD1 (5 bases). Germline V lookup: CDR1 MDHEN, CDR2 SYDVKM. Trimming stripped 7 bases from V and 4 bases from J, with 13 bases between. CDR3 size: 14 residues. The CDR3 coding sequence is TGTGCCAGCATTTTCCAGGGTCGCACCGGGGAGCTGTTTTTT. Protein: CASIFQGRTGELFF.

This chain links TRBV12-3 or TRBV12-4 with TRBJ2-5; 9 bases line up with TRBD1. This CDR3 has 15 amino acids. The trim removed 6 bases at V and 5 bases at J, leaving 10 bases unmatched. In nucleotides, the CDR3 is TGTGCCAGCAGAACAACAGGGGGCTGGTCGGAGACCCAGTACTTC. Its protein product is CASRTTGGWSETQYF.

This clonotype appeared a few times. V is TRBV3-1 and J is TRBJ1-4; maybe TRBD1 (6 bases). The CDR3 spans 17 residues. Germline V gene lookup returns CDR1 LGHDT and CDR2 YNNKEL (reference sequence). Trimming removed 1 base from V and 4 bases from J, with 16 bases in between. CDR3 in DNA: TGTGCCAGCAGCCAAGGGTTCGGGGGGCGTGATAATGAAAAACTGTTTTTT. Translated: CASSQGFGGRDNEKLFF.

The chain uses TRBV20-1 and TRBJ2-4, with a weak D call TRBD2 (6 bases). The germline V gene encodes CDR1 DFQATT and CDR2 SNEGSKA (reference sequence). The CDR3 runs 15 residues. V was trimmed by 5 bases and J by 2 bases, leaving 16 bases between them. The CDR3 loop is CSALRLGVTKNIQYF. The CDR3 nucleotides are TGCAGTGCTTTAAGACTAGGAGTAACCAAAAACATTCAGTACTTC.

This clonotype was observed a few times. The chain employs TRBV12-3 or TRBV12-4 and TRBJ1-4; D ambiguous. V lost 1 base and J 2 bases, leaving 11 bases between the germline ends. The CDR3 has 16 amino acids. The CDR3 nucleotides read TGTGCCAGCAGTTTAGACGAAAGAGGGACTAATGAAAAACTGTTTTTT. Amino acids: CASSLDERGTNEKLFF.

Comments on this clonotype: Compared with germline, one end of the junction differs, possibly owing to a read error. V is TRBV20-1 and J is TRBJ2-3; TRBD2 matches at 8 bases. Germline loops: CDR1 DFQATT, CDR2 SNEGSKA (reference sequence). The CDR3 length is 16 residues. This CDR3 reads CSASPQSGGITGTQYF. DNA for the CDR3: TGCAGTGCTAGCCCCCAGAGCGGGGGTATCACAGGTACGCAGTATTTT.

This chain uses TRBV20-1 with TRBJ2-7; possibly TRBD2 for D (5 bases). The CDR3 length is 15 residues. V lost 5 bases, J lost 1 base, and 18 bases lay in between. Germline V gives CDR1 DFQATT, CDR2 SNEGSKA (reference sequence). The DNA of the CDR3 is TGCAGTGCTGTAAGTCCCGGAGGCAGTTCCTACGAGCAGTACTTC. The encoded protein is CSAVSPGGSSYEQYF.

This clonotype was seen a handful of times. CDR3: CASSVRGLTTDTQYF. For the CDR3, the DNA is TGTGCCAGCAGCGTCCGGGGCCTAACCACAGATACGCAGTATTTT. V usage is TRBV9 and J usage is TRBJ2-3; perhaps D is TRBD1 or TRBD2 (5 bases each). Germline V CDR1 and CDR2: SGDLS, YYNGEE. There are 15 residues in the CDR3. The V end was cut by 2 bases, the J end by 2 bases, with 12 bases between.

In this sample, this clonotype turned up many times. This chain links TRBV20-1 with TRBJ2-5; D unclear. The DNA end favors TRBJ2-1, so the J call may be wrong. The CDR3 has 9 residues. Germline loops: CDR1 DFQATT, CDR2 SNEGSKA (reference sequence). CDR3: CSAGMEQFF. The CDR3 DNA is TGCAGTGCTGGGATGGAGCAGTTCTTC.

A remark on this clonotype: At one end, the junction sequence differs from germline, possibly due to a read error. The chain carries TRBV29-1 and TRBJ2-5, with D unresolved. From germline, CDR1 is SQVTM and CDR2 ANQGSEA. This CDR3 has 12 amino acids. CDR3 sequence: CSVGTTQETQCF. The CDR3 DNA follows: TGCAGCGTTGGGACCACCCAAGAGACCCAGTGCTTC.

This clonotype was seen a handful of times. The V gene is TRBV5-6, the J gene TRBJ1-6; the D is unclear. CDR1 SGHDT and CDR2 YYEEEE come from the germline V gene. The CDR3 has 13 residues. The germline V and J ends were trimmed by 0 bases and 9 bases, with 7 bases remaining between them. In nucleotides, the CDR3 is TGTGCCAGCAGCTTGGATAAGGTTTCACCCCTCCACTTT. Translation gives CASSLDKVSPLHF.

The CDR3 coding sequence is TGTGCCAGTTGGGGACTAGCGGGCCTCGGGAACACCGGGGAGCTGTTTTTT. Translation: CASWGLAGLGNTGELFF. The V and J genes are TRBV19 and TRBJ2-2; TRBD2 aligns across 12 bases. This CDR3 has 17 amino acids. Trimming took 8 bases from V and 1 from J; bases not matched to a gene: 8. Germline CDR1 and CDR2: LNHDA and SQIVND (reference sequence).

This clonotype was detected a few times. The chain carries TRBV20-1 and TRBJ2-3; TRBD2 matches at 8 bases. Germline CDR1 and CDR2: DFQATT and SNEGSKA (reference sequence). The CDR3 covers 13 residues. V shed 4 bases and J 1 base; nucleotides not matched to a gene: 1. CDR3 loop: CSANSGGTDTQYF. The CDR3 nucleotides read TGCAGTGCTAATAGCGGGGGCACAGATACGCAGTATTTT.

This clonotype was seen a handful of times. This chain uses TRBV5-1 with TRBJ1-5; D may be TRBD1 (6 bases). The CDR3 loop spans 14 amino acids. The V and J ends lost 4 bases and 5 bases respectively, with 13 bases between them. The germline V gene encodes CDR1 SGHRS and CDR2 YFSETQ. The CDR3 loop is CASSVWTADQPQHF. DNA of the CDR3: TGCGCCAGCAGCGTTTGGACAGCAGATCAGCCCCAGCATTTT.

The chain carries TRBV20-1 and TRBJ2-1, with a weak D call TRBD2 (5 bases). The CDR3 has 15 residues. Per the germline V gene, CDR1 is DFQATT and CDR2 is SNEGSKA (reference sequence). Trimming took off 3 bases at V and 2 bases at J, with 14 bases between the two ends. CDR3 residues: CSARTRSGTYNEQFF. The CDR3 coding sequence is TGCAGTGCTAGGACCCGGTCGGGGACCTACAATGAGCAGTTCTTC.

This CDR3 is CATTTRYEQYV. CDR3 sequence (DNA): TGTGCCACCACCACTCGGTACGAGCAGTACGTC. This rearrangement joins TRBV10-3 to TRBJ2-1; D not resolved. The DNA end favors TRBJ2-7, so the J call may be wrong. The CDR3 consists of 11 residues. Germline CDR1 ENHRY, CDR2 SYGVKD.

This clonotype was counted between two and nine times. The rearrangement joins TRBV5-4 to TRBJ2-4; 7 bases map to TRBD1. Germline CDR1 SGHNT, CDR2 YYREEE (reference sequence). The CDR3 runs to 15 residues. J gave up 0 bases and V 4 bases, and 4 bases lay outside the gene matches. The CDR3 coding sequence is TGTGCCAGCAGCATAGACAGGGAAGCCAAAAACATTCAGTACTTC. Translating it yields CASSIDREAKNIQYF.

In this sample, this clonotype turned up a few times. J is TRBJ2-3 and V is TRBV4-1; D is perhaps TRBD1 (6 bases). V lost 1 base to trimming and J lost 5 bases, with 13 bases between them. The CDR3 is 15 residues long. CDR1 is MGHRA and CDR2 is YSYEKL in the germline V gene. CDR3 sequence (DNA): TGCGCCAGCAGCCAAGTTGGGCAAGGGGGAGATACGCAGTATTTT. It translates to CASSQVGQGGDTQYF.

At least ten counts were recorded for this clonotype. The chain couples TRBV7-2 to TRBJ2-1; D gene unclear. CDR1 and CDR2 (germline): SGHTA, FQGNSA. Trimming shortened V by 4 bases and J by 0 bases, and 7 bases separated the two germline ends. The CDR3 covers 14 residues. CDR3 nucleotides: TGTGCCAGCAGCTCGACGAGCTCCTACAATGAGCAGTTCTTC. Translated, it gives CASSSTSSYNEQFF.

The chain couples TRBV20-1 to TRBJ2-7, with D perhaps matching TRBD1 (6 bases). This CDR3 region has 12 residues. Trimming took off 4 bases at V and 2 bases at J, with 9 bases between the two ends. Germline V CDR1 and CDR2: DFQATT, SNEGSKA (reference sequence). The CDR3 sequence is CSATRTAYEQYF. CDR3 coding DNA: TGCAGTGCTACCCGGACAGCCTACGAGCAGTACTTC.

This clonotype was seen only a few times. The chain employs TRBV7-2 and TRBJ1-5; tentatively, D is TRBD1 (5 bases). The CDR3 runs 13 residues. V dropped 5 bases and J dropped 6 bases, with 11 bases sitting between them. Germline V gene lookup returns CDR1 SGHTA and CDR2 FQGNSA. The DNA of the CDR3 is TGTGCCAGCAGCAAAGCGGGGGGTCAGCCCCAGCATTTT. It encodes CASSKAGGQPQHF.

The gene calls are TRBV20-1 and TRBJ2-4, with D possibly being TRBD1 or TRBD2 (6 bases each). With 6 bases removed from V and 7 bases from J, the gap between germline ends came to 19 bases. The germline CDR1 and CDR2 sequences are DFQATT and SNEGSKA (reference sequence). The CDR3 length is 14 residues. The CDR3 DNA follows: TGCAGTGCCAAACTAGCTCGGGGACATAACATTCAGTACTTC. It yields the protein CSAKLARGHNIQYF.